A selection of T cell receptor beta chains follows, all from one sample in a study of long-term antiretroviral therapy in people with HIV. Clones were read by immunoSEQ multiplex PCR, and TCRdb kept only the in-frame ones, dropping some. The sample lists over 25,000 clones, 90% occurring once. This material consisted of unsorted PBMCs, taken 3.2 years before starting antiretroviral therapy. The origin of the receptors is a man aged 50-60 years with HIV. Each CDR3 is given with its conserved first and last residue. The D gene is left open where the match is weak.

d_call: -; j_call: TRBJ2-3; v_call: TRBV9; cdr3_aa: CASSVDLGATQYF; cdr3_nt: TGTGCCAGCAGCGTAGATCTGGGGGCTACGCAGTATTTT
d_call: TRBD1; j_call: TRBJ1-2; v_call: TRBV18; cdr3_aa: CASSPGTGDLDGYTF; cdr3_nt: TGTGCCAGCTCACCGGGGACAGGGGATCTCGATGGCTACACCTTC
d_call: -; j_call: TRBJ2-7; v_call: TRBV13; cdr3_aa: CASSLGTVTYEQYF; cdr3_nt: TGTGCCAGCAGCTTAGGGACAGTGACCTACGAGCAGTACTTC
d_call: -; j_call: TRBJ2-7; v_call: TRBV7-9; cdr3_aa: CASSPGQTYEQYF; cdr3_nt: TGTGCCAGCAGCCCGGGGCAAACCTACGAGCAGTACTTC
d_call: TRBD1; j_call: TRBJ2-7; v_call: TRBV18; cdr3_aa: CASSQATGGGDEQYF; cdr3_nt: TGTGCCAGCTCACAAGCGACAGGGGGCGGGGACGAGCAGTACTTC
d_call: TRBD1; j_call: TRBJ1-5; v_call: TRBV2; cdr3_aa: CASSADREAYQPQHF; cdr3_nt: TGTGCCAGCAGTGCAGACAGGGAAGCCTATCAGCCCCAGCATTTT
d_call: TRBD2; j_call: TRBJ2-1; v_call: TRBV5-1; cdr3_aa: CASSSGTSGYNEQFF; cdr3_nt: TGCGCCAGCAGCTCCGGGACTAGCGGGTACAATGAGCAGTTCTTC
d_call: -; j_call: TRBJ2-7; v_call: TRBV29-1; cdr3_aa: CSVHTGAYEQYF; cdr3_nt: TGCAGCGTCCACACGGGGGCCTACGAGCAGTACTTC
d_call: -; j_call: TRBJ1-1; v_call: TRBV30; cdr3_aa: CAWSGHTRVTEAFF; cdr3_nt: TGTGCCTGGAGTGGACATACCCGGGTGACTGAAGCTTTCTTT
d_call: -; j_call: TRBJ2-6; v_call: TRBV5-1; cdr3_aa: CASSVQPSGANVLTF; cdr3_nt: TGCGCCAGCAGCGTTCAGCCCTCTGGGGCCAACGTCCTGACTTTC